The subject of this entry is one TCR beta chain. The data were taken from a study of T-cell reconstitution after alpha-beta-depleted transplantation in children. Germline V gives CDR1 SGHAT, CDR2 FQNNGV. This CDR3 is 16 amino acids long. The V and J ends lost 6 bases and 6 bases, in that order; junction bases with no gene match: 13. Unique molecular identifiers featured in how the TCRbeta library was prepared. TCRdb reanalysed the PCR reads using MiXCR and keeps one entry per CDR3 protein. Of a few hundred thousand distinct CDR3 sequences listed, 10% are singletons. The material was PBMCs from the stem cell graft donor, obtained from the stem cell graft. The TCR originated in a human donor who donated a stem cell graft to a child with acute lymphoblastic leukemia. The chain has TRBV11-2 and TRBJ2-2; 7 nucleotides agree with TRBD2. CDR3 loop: CASRTASGIYAGELFF. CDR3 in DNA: TGTGCCAGCAGAACAGCCAGCGGGATATATGCCGGGGAGCTGTTTTTT.